This entry concerns a single T cell receptor beta chain. Authors' analysis steps: Filtering differed since immunoSEQ provided only junctions, with no quality scores. Produced via immunoSEQ multiplex PCR; TCRdb's table is partial and in-frame only. That table gives V, J and clone size, and the DNA gave D and trimming. Of 2,100,000 or so clones listed, around 95% are singletons. The data originate from a study of shared clonotypes between healthy human individuals. Material for sequencing was naive CD4+ T cells sorted from blood. Documented subset: CD45RA+ positively selected. This TCR derives from a man aged 18 to 29 in good health.

The CDR3: CASSRTGVTSDEQYF. In DNA form, the CDR3 reads TGTGCCAGCAGCCGGACAGGGGTTACATCAGACGAGCAGTACTTC. This sequence joins TRBV6-6 and TRBJ2-7, with 9 bases fitting TRBD1. The V segment lost 6 bases and the J segment 5 bases; nucleotides outside the gene matches: 11. The germline gives CDR1 MNHNY, CDR2 SVGAGI (reference sequence). The CDR3 contains 15 residues.